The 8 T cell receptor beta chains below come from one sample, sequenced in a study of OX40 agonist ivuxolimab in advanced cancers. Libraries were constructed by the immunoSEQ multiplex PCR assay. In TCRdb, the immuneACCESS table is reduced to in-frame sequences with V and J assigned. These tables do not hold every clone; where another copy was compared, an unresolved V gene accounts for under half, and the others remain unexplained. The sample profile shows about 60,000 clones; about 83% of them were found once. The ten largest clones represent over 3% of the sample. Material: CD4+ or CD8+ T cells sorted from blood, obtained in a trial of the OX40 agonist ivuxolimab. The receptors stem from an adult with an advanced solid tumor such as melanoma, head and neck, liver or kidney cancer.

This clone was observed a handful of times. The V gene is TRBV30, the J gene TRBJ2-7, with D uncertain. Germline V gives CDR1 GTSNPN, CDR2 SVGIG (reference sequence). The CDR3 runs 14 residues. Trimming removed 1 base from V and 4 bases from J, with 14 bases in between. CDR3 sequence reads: CAWSDRAEVYEQYF. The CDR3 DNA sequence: TGTGCCTGGAGTGATAGGGCGGAAGTTTACGAGCAGTACTTC.

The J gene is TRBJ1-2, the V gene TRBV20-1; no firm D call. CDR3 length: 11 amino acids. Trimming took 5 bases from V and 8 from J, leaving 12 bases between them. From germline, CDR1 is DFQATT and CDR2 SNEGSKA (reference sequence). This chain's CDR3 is CSAARPGGYTF. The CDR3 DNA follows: TGCAGTGCTGCCAGACCTGGGGGCTACACCTTC.

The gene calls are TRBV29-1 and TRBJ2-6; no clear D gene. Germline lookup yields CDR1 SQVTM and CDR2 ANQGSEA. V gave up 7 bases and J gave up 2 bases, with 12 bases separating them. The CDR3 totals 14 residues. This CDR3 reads CSALAAAGANVLTF. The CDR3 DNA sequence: TGCAGCGCTCTCGCGGCAGCTGGGGCCAACGTCCTGACTTTC.

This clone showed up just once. The CDR3 bases are TGTGCCAGCAGCTTATACCACACAGATACGCAGTATTTT. It codes for CASSLYHTDTQYF. V gene TRBV7-8 combines with J gene TRBJ2-3; D not certain. Germline V gene data show CDR1 as SGHVS and CDR2 as FQNEAQ. Trimming cost V 2 bases and J 2 bases, with 5 bases left between them. The CDR3 length is 13 residues.

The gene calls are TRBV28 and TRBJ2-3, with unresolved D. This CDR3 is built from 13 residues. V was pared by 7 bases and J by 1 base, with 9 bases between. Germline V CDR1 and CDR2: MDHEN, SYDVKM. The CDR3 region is CASKVSGTDTQYF. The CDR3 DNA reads TGTGCCAGCAAGGTCAGCGGCACAGATACGCAGTATTTT.

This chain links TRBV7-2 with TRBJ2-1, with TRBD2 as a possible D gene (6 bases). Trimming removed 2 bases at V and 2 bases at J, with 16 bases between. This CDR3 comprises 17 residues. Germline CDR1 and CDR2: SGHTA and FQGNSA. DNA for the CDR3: TGTGCCAGCAGCTTAAGGGGAGCGTGGGGGGCCTACAATGAGCAGTTCTTC. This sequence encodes CASSLRGAWGAYNEQFF.

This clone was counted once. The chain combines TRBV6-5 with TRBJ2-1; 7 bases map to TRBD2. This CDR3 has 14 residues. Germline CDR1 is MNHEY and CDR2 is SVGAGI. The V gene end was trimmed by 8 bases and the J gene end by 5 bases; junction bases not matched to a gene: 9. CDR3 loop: CASFGRSTDNEQFF. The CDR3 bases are TGTGCCAGCTTCGGGAGGTCTACCGACAATGAGCAGTTCTTC.

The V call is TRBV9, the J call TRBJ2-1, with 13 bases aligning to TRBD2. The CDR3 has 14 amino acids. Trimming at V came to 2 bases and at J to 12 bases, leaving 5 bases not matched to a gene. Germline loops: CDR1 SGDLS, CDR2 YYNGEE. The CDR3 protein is CASSVGLAGDGQFF. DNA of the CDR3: TGTGCCAGCAGCGTTGGACTAGCGGGAGATGGGCAGTTCTTC.